This is a list of T cell receptor beta chains from one sample in a study of graft-versus-host responses after intestinal transplantation. TCRdb keeps only in-frame clones here, not all; method: immunoSEQ multiplex PCR. The profile shows about 98,000 clones, roughly 82% of them singletons. Sequences were derived from PBMCs, sampled 255 days after intestinal transplant. The source of these receptors is a human patient who received an intestinal transplant, so some T cells may come from the graft donor. Each CDR3 is given with its conserved first and last residue. The D gene is left open where the match is weak. Where a row states a size, it is once, few, many or the class of an expanded clone; other rows omit it.

J gene | clone size | CDR3 length | D gene | V gene | CDR3 DNA | CDR3 protein
TRBJ1-2 | - | 14 | - | TRBV30 | TGTGCCTGGAGTCGGACTTCCCGCCCGATGGGCTACACCTTC | CAWSRTSRPMGYTF
TRBJ1-3 | - | 13 | - | TRBV29-1 | TGCAGCGTTGCGCAGAGCTCTGGAAACACCATATATTTT | CSVAQSSGNTIYF
TRBJ1-3 | - | 15 | - | TRBV9 | TGTGCCAGCAGCGGGGTGGTTGCCTCTGGAAACACCATATATTTT | CASSGVVASGNTIYF
TRBJ2-5 | - | 14 | - | TRBV7-7 | TGTGCTAGCAGCTTAGCAATTGGGGAGGAGACCCAGTACTTC | CASSLAIGEETQYF
TRBJ2-7 | - | 14 | - | TRBV6-1 | TGTGCCAGCAGTGAAGCTTGGCGGTCCTACGAGCAGTACTTC | CASSEAWRSYEQYF
TRBJ2-7 | - | 13 | TRBD1 | TRBV10-3 | TGTGCCATCAGTCCGGGACAGGCCTACGAGCAGTACTTC | CAISPGQAYEQYF
TRBJ2-1 | - | 16 | - | TRBV4-1 | TGCGCCAGCAGCCAAGAGTTAAGCTCCTCCTACAATGAGCAGTTCTTC | CASSQELSSSYNEQFF
TRBJ2-7 | - | 14 | - | TRBV14 | TGTGCCAGCAGCCAAGTTACAAGGTCGGGCGAGCAGTACTTC | CASSQVTRSGEQYF
TRBJ1-3 | once | 13 | - | TRBV9 | TGTGCCAGCAGCGACAGCTCTGGAAACACCATATATTTT | CASSDSSGNTIYF
TRBJ1-1 | - | 14 | TRBD1 | TRBV6-6 | TGTGCCAGCCTACAGGGGGCGAGGGTCCCTGAAGCTTTCTTT | CASLQGARVPEAFF
TRBJ1-1 | few | 12 | - | TRBV6-6 | TGTGCCAGCAGTTACTCGCAGGGAGGGGCTTTCTTT | CASSYSQGGAFF
TRBJ1-1 | - | 12 | - | TRBV2 | TGTGCCAGCAGGGTTGACAGAAATGAAGCTTTCTTT | CASRVDRNEAFF
TRBJ1-1 | few | 15 | TRBD1 | TRBV15 | TGTGCCACCAGCAGCCATAGGGACAGGGATACTGAAGCTTTCTTT | CATSSHRDRDTEAFF
TRBJ1-5 | - | 14 | - | TRBV28 | TGTGCCAGCAGCCCCATTACCTCCAATCAGCCCCAGCATTTT | CASSPITSNQPQHF
TRBJ2-1 | - | 16 | - | TRBV5-1 | TGCGCCAGCAGCTTGGAGGGCCAGGGGCTATACAATGAGCAGTTCTTC | CASSLEGQGLYNEQFF
TRBJ2-4 | once | 13 | - | TRBV30 | TGTGCCTGGAGTGTACTTGAGGGAAACATTCAGTACTTC | CAWSVLEGNIQYF
TRBJ1-1 | once | 14 | - | TRBV4-2 | TGTGCCAGCAGCCCCCGACCGGGGCACACTGAAGCTTTCTTT | CASSPRPGHTEAFF
TRBJ1-5 | - | 16 | TRBD1 | TRBV27 | TGTGCCAGCAGGGGGACAGGGGGAACTAGCAATCAGCCCCAGCATTTT | CASRGTGGTSNQPQHF
TRBJ2-3 | - | 15 | - | TRBV27 | TGTGCCTCCTCACCCGGGATCCGAGAGGCAGATACGCAGTATTTT | CASSPGIREADTQYF
TRBJ2-1 | - | 13 | - | TRBV6-1 | TGTGCCAGCAGTATACAGGGTTTTCGTGAGCAGTTCTTC | CASSIQGFREQFF
TRBJ2-6 | - | 15 | - | TRBV2 | TGTGCCAGCAGAATCTGGGGTTACTGGGCCAACGTCCTGACTTTC | CASRIWGYWANVLTF
TRBJ1-2 | - | 21 | - | TRBV4-2 | TGTGCCAGCAGCCGAACCTCTCGCGGGATGGTTCGACCGAATTTGAACTATGGCTACACCTTC | CASSRTSRGMVRPNLNYGYTF
TRBJ1-1 | - | 13 | - | TRBV10-3 | TGTGCCATCGGCAGGGTTCAGAACACTGAAGCTTTCTTT | CAIGRVQNTEAFF
TRBJ1-3 | - | 17 | TRBD1 | TRBV28 | TGTGCCAGCAGTCGGACAGGGGTTAAAGCGAGGGGAAACACCATATATTTT | CASSRTGVKARGNTIYF
TRBJ2-7 | - | 13 | TRBD1 | TRBV27 | TGTGCCAGCAGTCCAGGGGGCTCCTACGAGCAGTACTTC | CASSPGGSYEQYF
TRBJ1-2 | - | 12 | - | TRBV7-8 | TGTGCCAGCAGCTCCACAGGGAATGGCTACACCTTC | CASSSTGNGYTF
TRBJ1-1 | - | 15 | TRBD1 | TRBV6-5 | TGTGCCAGCAGTTACTCGAGGGGGCGCAACACTGAAGCTTTCTTT | CASSYSRGRNTEAFF
TRBJ1-5 | few | 12 | - | TRBV18 | TGTGCCAGCTCACCACGAGATCAGCCCCAGCATTTT | CASSPRDQPQHF
TRBJ1-2 | - | 12 | - | TRBV25-1 | TGTGCCAGCCTATCCGACCGCTATGGCTACACCTTC | CASLSDRYGYTF
TRBJ2-1 | - | 15 | TRBD2 | TRBV7-6 | TGTGCCAGCAGCCCTAGCGGGACCACCGTCAATGAGCAGTTCTTC | CASSPSGTTVNEQFF
TRBJ1-1 | - | 20 | TRBD1 | TRBV2 | TGTGCCAGCAGCTTACTACTACCGGGACAGGGGACGGAGTTGTACACTGAAGCTTTCTTT | CASSLLLPGQGTELYTEAFF
TRBJ1-1 | - | 13 | - | TRBV2 | TGTGCCGGCTCCGCGGGGGTTGGGGCTGAAGCTTTCTTT | CAGSAGVGAEAFF
TRBJ2-5 | - | 14 | - | TRBV28 | TGTGCCAGCAAGGCCAAGGGGGGGCGGGAGACCCAGTACTTC | CASKAKGGRETQYF
TRBJ2-2 | once | 17 | TRBD2 | TRBV27 | TGTGCCAGCAAGGGTCTAGCGGGAGGGCCGGGGACCGGGGAGCTGTTTTTT | CASKGLAGGPGTGELFF
TRBJ2-5 | - | 16 | TRBD1 | TRBV28 | TGTGCCAGCAGTACCTACAGGGGAGACGTCCAAGAGACCCAGTACTTC | CASSTYRGDVQETQYF
TRBJ2-6 | - | 15 | - | TRBV28 | TGTGCCAGCAGGCGAGGGCGTGCCGGGGCCAACGTCCTGACTTTC | CASRRGRAGANVLTF
TRBJ2-5 | - | 14 | - | TRBV19 | TGTGCCAGTAGTCGGCAGGGAGACATGGAGACCCAGTACTTC | CASSRQGDMETQYF
TRBJ2-2 | once | 17 | TRBD2 | TRBV9 | TGTGCCAGCAGCGTAGATCCAGCGGGGGGGCCAATCGGGGAGCTGTTTTTT | CASSVDPAGGPIGELFF
TRBJ2-7 | - | 14 | - | TRBV9 | TGTGCCAGCAGCGTATCGGGTAGCTTCCACGAGCAGTACTTC | CASSVSGSFHEQYF
TRBJ1-1 | - | 17 | - | TRBV2 | TGTGCCAGCAGGGGGACCGCCCCCGGGAAAACGAACACTGAAGCTTTCTTT | CASRGTAPGKTNTEAFF
TRBJ2-7 | - | 12 | - | TRBV18 | TGTGCCAGCTCACCGACGGGGTACGAGCAGTACTTC | CASSPTGYEQYF
TRBJ2-5 | - | 15 | - | TRBV27 | TGTGCCAGCAGTTTAGGGGGGGGCGGGGTTGAGACCCAGTACTTC | CASSLGGGGVETQYF
TRBJ1-3 | - | 18 | TRBD1 | TRBV19 | TGTGCCAGTAGTCATCCTCGGGACAGGGGAATCTCTGGAAACACCATATATTTT | CASSHPRDRGISGNTIYF
TRBJ1-1 | - | 15 | - | TRBV7-9 | TGTGCCAGCAGCTTATTGGTTGGCATGAACACTGAAGCTTTCTTT | CASSLLVGMNTEAFF
TRBJ2-7 | - | 15 | - | TRBV7-8 | TGTGCCAGCAGCTTAATAGGGGGAATGTCCTACGAGCAGTACTTC | CASSLIGGMSYEQYF
TRBJ2-1 | - | 15 | TRBD2 | TRBV6-6 | TGTGCCAGTCCCCCCGCTAGCGGAACCTACAATGAGCAGTTCTTC | CASPPASGTYNEQFF
TRBJ2-5 | - | 13 | - | TRBV5-1 | TGCGCCAGCAGCTTGGGACAGGCAGAGACCCAGTACTTC | CASSLGQAETQYF
TRBJ2-2 | - | 15 | - | TRBV28 | TGTGCCAGCAGTTGGCATAGGGGGGTCACCGGGGAGCTGTTTTTT | CASSWHRGVTGELFF
TRBJ2-7 | - | 12 | TRBD1 | TRBV30 | TGTGCCTGGACCACAGGGGGCTACGAGCAGTACTTC | CAWTTGGYEQYF
TRBJ2-7 | - | 14 | - | TRBV28 | TGTGCCAGCAGTTCATTAGGCCCGCTAGAAGAGCAGTACTTC | CASSSLGPLEEQYF
TRBJ1-5 | - | 14 | - | TRBV10-3 | TGTGCCATCAGCCAGAGAGAGATGGGTTCAGCCCAGCATTTT | CAISQREMGSAQHF
TRBJ1-5 | - | 15 | TRBD1 | TRBV27 | TGTGCCAGTCGGACAGGGCAAGATAGCAATCAGCCCCAGCATTTT | CASRTGQDSNQPQHF
TRBJ2-7 | - | 13 | - | TRBV5-5 | TGTGCCAGCAGCTCTGGGAGCTCCTACGAGCAGTACTTC | CASSSGSSYEQYF
TRBJ2-1 | - | 15 | - | TRBV27 | TGTGCCAGCAGTCCCGGAATGAGAGGTAGCGATGAGCAGTTCTTC | CASSPGMRGSDEQFF
TRBJ2-5 | once | 15 | - | TRBV7-2 | TGTGCCAGCAGCTTATTGGCAGGGGCGGCGGAGACCCAGTACTTC | CASSLLAGAAETQYF
TRBJ2-2 | once | 16 | TRBD2 | TRBV5-6 | TGTGCCAGCAGCCCGGGAGGGCGGGGGGACACCGGGGAGCTGTTTTTT | CASSPGGRGDTGELFF
TRBJ2-2 | few | 15 | - | TRBV25-1 | TGTGCCAGCAGTGCCCCCGGGGTGGACACCGGGGAGCTGTTTTTT | CASSAPGVDTGELFF
TRBJ1-5 | - | 14 | TRBD1 | TRBV2 | TGTGCCAGCACCACAGGGGGAAGCAATCAGCCCCAGCATTTT | CASTTGGSNQPQHF
TRBJ1-1 | - | 15 | - | TRBV7-3 | TGTGCCAGCAGCTTAACCGGGTCCATGAACACTGAAGCTTTCTTT | CASSLTGSMNTEAFF
TRBJ1-2 | - | 15 | TRBD1 | TRBV7-9 | TGTGCCAGCAGCTTAAGTGGCAGGGGGCAAGACGGCTACACCTTC | CASSLSGRGQDGYTF